This T cell receptor beta chain was sequenced during a study of cytomegalovirus exposure and HLA in healthy donors. Germline V gene sequence: CDR1 MNHEY, CDR2 SMNVEV (reference sequence). The CDR3 runs to 17 residues. With V trimmed by 7 bases and J by 3 bases, 10 bases remained unmatched. Concerning this clone itself: Antigen: not known.

Amplification used 60 Vbeta primers and 13 Jbeta primers. As processed by the authors: In a later analysis, of some 80 million unique beta chains, about 12 million appeared in at least two donors. The table came from immunoSEQ multiplex PCR; TCRdb's copy has only in-frame clones and leaves some out. D and trimming were read from the DNA, whereas the V and J calls and clone size are those reported in that table. This sample contains around 65,000 clones. Study findings and constraints: CMV serostatus was the sole immune exposure data available.

This TCR was recovered from a boy aged 5-17 years in good health and CMV-seronegative. The rearrangement joins TRBV27 to TRBJ2-5, with TRBD2 identical over 14 bases. The sample was PBMCs. Here the CDR3 reads CASTPGLAGAQKETQYF. Written as DNA, the CDR3 is TGTGCCAGCACCCCGGGACTAGCGGGAGCGCAGAAAGAGACCCAGTACTTC.